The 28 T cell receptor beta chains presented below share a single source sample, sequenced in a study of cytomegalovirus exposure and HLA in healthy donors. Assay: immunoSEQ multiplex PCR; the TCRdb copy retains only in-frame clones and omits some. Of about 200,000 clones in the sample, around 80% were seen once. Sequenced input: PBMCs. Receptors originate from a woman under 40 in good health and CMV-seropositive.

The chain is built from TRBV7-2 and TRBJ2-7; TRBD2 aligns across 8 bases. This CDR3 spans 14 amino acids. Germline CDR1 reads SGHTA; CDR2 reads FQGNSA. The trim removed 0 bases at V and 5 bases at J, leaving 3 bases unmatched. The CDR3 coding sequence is TGTGCCAGCAGCTTAGCGCGGGGGGCGAACGAGCAGTACTTC. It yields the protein CASSLARGANEQYF.

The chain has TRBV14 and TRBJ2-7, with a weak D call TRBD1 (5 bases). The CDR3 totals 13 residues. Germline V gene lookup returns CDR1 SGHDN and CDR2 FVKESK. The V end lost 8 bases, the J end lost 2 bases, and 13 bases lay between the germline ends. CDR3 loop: CASQAGLTYEQYF. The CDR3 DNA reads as TGTGCCAGCCAAGCAGGGTTAACCTACGAGCAGTACTTC. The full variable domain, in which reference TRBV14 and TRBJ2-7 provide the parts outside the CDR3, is EAGVTQFPSHSVIEKGQTVTLRCDPISGHDNLYWYRRVMGKEIKFLLHFVKESKQDESGMPNNRFLAERTGGTYSTLKVQPAELEDSGVYFCASQAGLTYEQYFGPGTRLTVT.

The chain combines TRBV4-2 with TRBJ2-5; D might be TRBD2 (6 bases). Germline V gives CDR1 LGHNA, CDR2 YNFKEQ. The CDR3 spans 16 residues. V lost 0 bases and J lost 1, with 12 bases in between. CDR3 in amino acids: CASSQDRRTTQETQYF. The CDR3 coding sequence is TGTGCCAGCAGCCAAGATCGCCGGACTACCCAAGAGACCCAGTACTTC.

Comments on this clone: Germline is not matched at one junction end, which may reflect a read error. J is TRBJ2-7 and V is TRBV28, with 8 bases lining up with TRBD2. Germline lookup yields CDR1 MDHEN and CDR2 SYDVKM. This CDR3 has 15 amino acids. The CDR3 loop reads CASKKSGTSWLGDEF. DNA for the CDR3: TGTGCCAGCAAAAAGTCCGGGACTAGTTGGCTTGGGGACGAATTC.

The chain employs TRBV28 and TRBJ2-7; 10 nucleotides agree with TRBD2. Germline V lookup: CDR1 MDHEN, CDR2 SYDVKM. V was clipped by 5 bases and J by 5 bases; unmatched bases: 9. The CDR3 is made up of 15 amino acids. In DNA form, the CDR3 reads TGTGCCAGCAGTCTACTAGCGGGAAATCGACACGAGCAGTACTTC. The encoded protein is CASSLLAGNRHEQYF.

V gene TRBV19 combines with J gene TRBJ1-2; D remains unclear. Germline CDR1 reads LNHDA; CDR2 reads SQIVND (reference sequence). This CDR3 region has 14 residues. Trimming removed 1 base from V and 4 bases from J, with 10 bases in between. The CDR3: CASSIGLVSYGYTF. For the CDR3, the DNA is TGTGCCAGTAGTATAGGTCTTGTGAGCTATGGCTACACCTTC.

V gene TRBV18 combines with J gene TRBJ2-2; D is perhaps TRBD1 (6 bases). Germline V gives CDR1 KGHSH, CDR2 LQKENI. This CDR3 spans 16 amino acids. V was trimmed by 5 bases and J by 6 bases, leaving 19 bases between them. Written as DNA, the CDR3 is TGTGCCAGCTCAAAAATGGACAGTCCGTATTCCGGGGAGCTGTTTTTT. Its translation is CASSKMDSPYSGELFF.

The CDR3 DNA sequence: TGTGCCAGCAGTTTATCCGGGGGTAACTACGAGCAGTACTTC. Translation gives CASSLSGGNYEQYF. The chain is built from TRBV27 and TRBJ2-7; weak D call: TRBD2 (6 bases). Germline-derived CDR1 and CDR2 are MNHEY and SMNVEV (reference sequence). This CDR3 has 14 residues. The V and J ends lost 0 bases and 3 bases respectively, with 9 bases between them.

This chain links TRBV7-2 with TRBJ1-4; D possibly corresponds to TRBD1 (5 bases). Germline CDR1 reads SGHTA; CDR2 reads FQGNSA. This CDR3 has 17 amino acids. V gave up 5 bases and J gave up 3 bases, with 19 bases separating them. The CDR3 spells CASSTTVGAWANEKLFF. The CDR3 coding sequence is TGTGCCAGCAGCACGACAGTGGGTGCTTGGGCTAATGAAAAACTGTTTTTT.

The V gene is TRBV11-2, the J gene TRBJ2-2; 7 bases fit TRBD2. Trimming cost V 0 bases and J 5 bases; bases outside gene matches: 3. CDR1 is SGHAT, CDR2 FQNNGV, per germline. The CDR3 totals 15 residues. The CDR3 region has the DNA TGTGCCAGCAGCTTAGACGTACTAGCGACCGGGGAGCTGTTTTTT. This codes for CASSLDVLATGELFF.

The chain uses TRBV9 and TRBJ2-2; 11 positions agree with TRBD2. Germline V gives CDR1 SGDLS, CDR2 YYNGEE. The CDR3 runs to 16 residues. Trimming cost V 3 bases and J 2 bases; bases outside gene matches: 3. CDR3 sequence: CASSAGTSGNTGELFF. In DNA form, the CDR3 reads TGTGCCAGCAGCGCTGGGACTAGCGGCAACACCGGGGAGCTGTTTTTT.

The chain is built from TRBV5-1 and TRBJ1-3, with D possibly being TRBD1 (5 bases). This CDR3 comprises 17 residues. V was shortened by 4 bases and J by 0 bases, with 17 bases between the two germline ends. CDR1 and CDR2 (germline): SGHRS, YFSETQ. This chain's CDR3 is CASSRRGDPSSGNTIYF. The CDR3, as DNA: TGCGCCAGCAGCCGGCGGGGGGACCCGAGCTCTGGAAACACCATATATTTT.

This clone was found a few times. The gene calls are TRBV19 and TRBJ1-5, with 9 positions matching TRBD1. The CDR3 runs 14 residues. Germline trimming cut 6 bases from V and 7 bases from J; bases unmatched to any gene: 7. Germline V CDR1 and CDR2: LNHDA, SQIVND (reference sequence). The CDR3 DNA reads TGTGCCAGTAGGCCCACAGGGGGCGGGCAGCCCCAGCATTTT. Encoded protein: CASRPTGGGQPQHF.

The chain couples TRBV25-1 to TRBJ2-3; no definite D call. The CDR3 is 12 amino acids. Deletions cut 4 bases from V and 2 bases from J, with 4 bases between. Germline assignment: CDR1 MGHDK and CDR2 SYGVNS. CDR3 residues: CASSGYTDTQYF. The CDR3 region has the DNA TGTGCCAGCAGTGGTTACACAGATACGCAGTATTTT.

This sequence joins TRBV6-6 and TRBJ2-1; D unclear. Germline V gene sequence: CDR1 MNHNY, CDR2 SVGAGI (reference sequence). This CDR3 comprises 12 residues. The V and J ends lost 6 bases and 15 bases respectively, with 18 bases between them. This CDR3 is CASSTPARVLFF. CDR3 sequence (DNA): TGTGCCAGCAGCACGCCCGCGAGAGTCCTGTTCTTC.

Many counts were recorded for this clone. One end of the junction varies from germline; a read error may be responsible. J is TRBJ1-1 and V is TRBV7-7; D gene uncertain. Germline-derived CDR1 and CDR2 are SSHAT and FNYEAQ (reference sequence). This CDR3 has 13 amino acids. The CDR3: CASSLATDTEAFF. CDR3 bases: TGTGCTAGCAGCTTAGCCACAGACACTGAAGCTTTCTTT.

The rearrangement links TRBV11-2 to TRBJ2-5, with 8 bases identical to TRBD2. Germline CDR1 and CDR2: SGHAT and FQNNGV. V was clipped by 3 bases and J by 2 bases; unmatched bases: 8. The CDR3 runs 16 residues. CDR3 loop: CASSFSPLAEQETQYF. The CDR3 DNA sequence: TGTGCCAGCAGCTTCTCCCCACTAGCGGAACAAGAGACCCAGTACTTC.

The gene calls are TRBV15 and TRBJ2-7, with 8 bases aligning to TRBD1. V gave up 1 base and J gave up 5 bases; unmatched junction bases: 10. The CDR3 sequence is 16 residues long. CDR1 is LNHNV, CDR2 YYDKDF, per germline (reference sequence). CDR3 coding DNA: TGTGCCACCAGCAGAGTTTTGGGACAGGCGGTCCACGAGCAGTACTTC. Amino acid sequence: CATSRVLGQAVHEQYF.

CDR3 sequence reads: CASSLEGLGYNEQFF. CDR3 DNA: TGCGCCAGCAGCTTGGAGGGACTCGGATACAATGAGCAGTTCTTC. The rearrangement links TRBV5-1 to TRBJ2-1, with a weak D call TRBD2 (6 bases). Germline loops: CDR1 SGHRS, CDR2 YFSETQ. This CDR3 is built from 15 residues. The V end lost 0 bases, the J end lost 4 bases, and 11 bases lay between the germline ends. The entire variable domain, with the rest obtained from reference TRBV5-1 and TRBJ2-1, is as follows: KAGVTQTPRYLIKTRGQQVTLSCSPISGHRSVSWYQQTPGQGLQFLFEYFSETQRNKGNFPGRFSGRQFSNSRSEMNVSTLELGDSALYLCASSLEGLGYNEQFFGPGTRLTVL.

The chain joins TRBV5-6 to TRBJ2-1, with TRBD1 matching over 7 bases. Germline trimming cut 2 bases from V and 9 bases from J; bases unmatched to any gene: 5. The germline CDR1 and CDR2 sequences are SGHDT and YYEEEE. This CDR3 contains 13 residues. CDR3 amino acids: CASSLDRDGEQFF. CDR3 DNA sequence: TGTGCCAGCAGCTTAGACAGGGACGGTGAGCAGTTCTTC. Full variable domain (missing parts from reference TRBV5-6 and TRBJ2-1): DAGVTQSPTHLIKTRGQQVTLRCSPKSGHDTVSWYQQALGQGPQFIFQYYEEEERQRGNFPDRFSGHQFPNYSSELNVNALLLGDSALYLCASSLDRDGEQFFGPGTRLTVL.

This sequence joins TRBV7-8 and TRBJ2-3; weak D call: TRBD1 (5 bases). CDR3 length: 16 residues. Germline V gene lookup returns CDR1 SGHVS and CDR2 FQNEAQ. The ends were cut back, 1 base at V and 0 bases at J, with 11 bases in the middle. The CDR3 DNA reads TGTGCCAGCAGCTTAGGCAGGGCCCGGAGCACAGATACGCAGTATTTT. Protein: CASSLGRARSTDTQYF.

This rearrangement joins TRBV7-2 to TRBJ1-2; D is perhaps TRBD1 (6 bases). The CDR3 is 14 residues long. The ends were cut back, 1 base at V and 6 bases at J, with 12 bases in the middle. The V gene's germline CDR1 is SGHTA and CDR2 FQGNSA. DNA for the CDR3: TGTGCCAGCAGCTTAGACAGGGATTCTCATGGCTACACCTTC. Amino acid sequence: CASSLDRDSHGYTF.

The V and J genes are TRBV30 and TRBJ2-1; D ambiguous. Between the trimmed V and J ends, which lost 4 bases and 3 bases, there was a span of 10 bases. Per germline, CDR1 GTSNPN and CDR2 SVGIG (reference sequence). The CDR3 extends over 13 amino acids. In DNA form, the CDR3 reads TGTGCCTGGACAGGCCCTAACTACAATGAGCAGTTCTTC. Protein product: CAWTGPNYNEQFF. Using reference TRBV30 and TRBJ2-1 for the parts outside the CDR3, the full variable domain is SQTIHQWPATLVQPVGSPLSLECTVEGTSNPNLYWYRQAAGRGLQLLFYSVGIGQISSEVPQNLSASRPQDRQFILSSKKLLLSDSGFYLCAWTGPNYNEQFFGPGTRLTVL.

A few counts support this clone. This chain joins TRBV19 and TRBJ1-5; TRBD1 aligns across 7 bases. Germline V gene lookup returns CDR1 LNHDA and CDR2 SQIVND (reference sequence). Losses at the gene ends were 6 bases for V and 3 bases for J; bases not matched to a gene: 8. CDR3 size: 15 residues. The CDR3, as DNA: TGTGCCAGTAGCTTAGGGACAGCCTTCAATCAGCCCCAGCATTTT. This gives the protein CASSLGTAFNQPQHF.

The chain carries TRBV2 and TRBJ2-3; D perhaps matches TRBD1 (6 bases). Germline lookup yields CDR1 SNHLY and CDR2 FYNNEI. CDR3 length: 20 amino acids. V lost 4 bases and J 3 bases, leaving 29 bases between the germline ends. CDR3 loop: CASSVASGGLAAHATDTQYF. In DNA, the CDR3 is TGTGCCAGCAGTGTGGCATCTGGGGGCCTCGCTGCACACGCTACAGATACGCAGTATTTT.

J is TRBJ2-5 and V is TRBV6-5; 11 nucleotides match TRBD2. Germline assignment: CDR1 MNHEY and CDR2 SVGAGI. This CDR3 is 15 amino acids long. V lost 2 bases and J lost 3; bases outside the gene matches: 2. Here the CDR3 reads CASSYTGLAEETQYF. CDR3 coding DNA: TGTGCCAGCAGTTACACGGGACTAGCGGAAGAGACCCAGTACTTC.

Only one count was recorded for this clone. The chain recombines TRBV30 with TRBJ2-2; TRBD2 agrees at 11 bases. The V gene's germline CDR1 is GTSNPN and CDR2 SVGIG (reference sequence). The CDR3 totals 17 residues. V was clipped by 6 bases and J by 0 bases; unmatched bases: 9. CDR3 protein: CACRGLAGTSNTGELFF. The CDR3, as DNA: TGTGCCTGCCGCGGACTAGCGGGCACCTCGAACACCGGGGAGCTGTTTTTT.

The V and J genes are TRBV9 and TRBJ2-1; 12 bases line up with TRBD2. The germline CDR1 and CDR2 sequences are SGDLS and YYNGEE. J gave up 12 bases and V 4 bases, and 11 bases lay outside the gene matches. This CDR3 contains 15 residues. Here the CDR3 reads CASSFGLAGSGGQFF. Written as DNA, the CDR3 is TGTGCCAGCAGCTTCGGACTAGCGGGAAGCGGGGGGCAGTTCTTC.